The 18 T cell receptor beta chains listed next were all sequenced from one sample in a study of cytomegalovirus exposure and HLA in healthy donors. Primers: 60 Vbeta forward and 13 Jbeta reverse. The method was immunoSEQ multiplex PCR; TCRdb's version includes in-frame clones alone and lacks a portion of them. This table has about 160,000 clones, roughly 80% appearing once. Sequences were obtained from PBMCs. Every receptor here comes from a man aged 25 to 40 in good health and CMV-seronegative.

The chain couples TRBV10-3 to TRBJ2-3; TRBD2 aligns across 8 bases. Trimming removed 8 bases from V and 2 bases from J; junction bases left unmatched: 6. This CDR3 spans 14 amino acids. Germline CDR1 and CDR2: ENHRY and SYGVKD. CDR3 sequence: CAIASGGDTDTQYF. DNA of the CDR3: TGTGCCATCGCGAGCGGGGGTGACACAGATACGCAGTATTTT.

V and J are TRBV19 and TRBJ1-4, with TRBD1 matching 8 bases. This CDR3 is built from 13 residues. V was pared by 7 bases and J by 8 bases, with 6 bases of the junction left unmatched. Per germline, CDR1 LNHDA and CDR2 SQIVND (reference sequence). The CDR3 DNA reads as TGTGCCAGTACGACAGGGGAGGAGGAAAAACTGTTTTTT. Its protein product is CASTTGEEEKLFF. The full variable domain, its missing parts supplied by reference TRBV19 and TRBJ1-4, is DGGITQSPKYLFRKEGQNVTLSCEQNLNHDAMYWYRQDPGQGLRLIYYSQIVNDFQKGDIAEGYSVSREKKESFPLTVTSAQKNPTAFYLCASTTGEEEKLFFGSGTQLSVL.

CDR3 loop: CASSQDWNEAALRGEQYF. The CDR3 coding sequence is TGCGCCAGCAGCCAAGATTGGAATGAGGCAGCCCTTAGGGGCGAGCAGTACTTC. The V gene is TRBV4-3, the J gene TRBJ2-7; TRBD1 is a possible D gene (5 bases). The CDR3 sequence is 18 residues long. Deletions cut 0 bases from V and 6 bases from J, with 24 bases between. Germline CDR1 LGHNA, CDR2 YSLEER.

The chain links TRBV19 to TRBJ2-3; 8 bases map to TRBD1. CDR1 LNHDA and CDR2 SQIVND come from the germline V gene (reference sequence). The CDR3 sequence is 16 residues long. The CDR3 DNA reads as TGTGCTTCAGGGGGCGGGACTCCCCCTATCCCAGATACGCAGTATTTT. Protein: CASGGGTPPIPDTQYF.

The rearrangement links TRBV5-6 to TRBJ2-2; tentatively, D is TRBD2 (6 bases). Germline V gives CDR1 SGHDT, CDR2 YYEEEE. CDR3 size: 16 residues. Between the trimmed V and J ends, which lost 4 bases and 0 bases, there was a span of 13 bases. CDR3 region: CASSRGGNANTGELFF. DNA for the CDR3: TGTGCCAGCAGCCGAGGAGGGAACGCGAACACCGGGGAGCTGTTTTTT.

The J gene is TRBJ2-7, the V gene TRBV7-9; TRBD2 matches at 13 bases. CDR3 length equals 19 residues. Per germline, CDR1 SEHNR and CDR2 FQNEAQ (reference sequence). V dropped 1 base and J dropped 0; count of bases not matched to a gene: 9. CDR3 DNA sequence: TGTGCCAGCAGCTTAGGGGTGACTAGCGGGAGGCCAAGCTCCTACGAGCAGTACTTC. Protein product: CASSLGVTSGRPSSYEQYF.

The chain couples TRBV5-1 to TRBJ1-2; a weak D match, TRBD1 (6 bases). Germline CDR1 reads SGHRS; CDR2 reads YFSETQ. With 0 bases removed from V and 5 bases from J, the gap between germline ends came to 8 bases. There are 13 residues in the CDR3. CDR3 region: CASSLDREYGYTF. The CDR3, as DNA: TGCGCCAGCAGCTTGGACAGGGAGTATGGCTACACCTTC.

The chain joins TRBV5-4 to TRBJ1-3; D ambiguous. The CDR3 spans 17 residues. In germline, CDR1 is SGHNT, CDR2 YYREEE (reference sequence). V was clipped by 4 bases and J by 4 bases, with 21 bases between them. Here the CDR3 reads CASSGKRPLDGGNTIYF. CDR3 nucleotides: TGTGCCAGCAGCGGAAAGAGGCCGCTTGACGGAGGAAACACCATATATTTT.

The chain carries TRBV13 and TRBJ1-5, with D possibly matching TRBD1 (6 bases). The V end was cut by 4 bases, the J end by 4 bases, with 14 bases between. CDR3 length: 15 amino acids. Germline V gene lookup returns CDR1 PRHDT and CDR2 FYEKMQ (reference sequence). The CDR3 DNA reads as TGTGCCAGCAGCTCCTCCGTAGGGGGTAATCAGCCCCAGCATTTT. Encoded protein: CASSSSVGGNQPQHF.

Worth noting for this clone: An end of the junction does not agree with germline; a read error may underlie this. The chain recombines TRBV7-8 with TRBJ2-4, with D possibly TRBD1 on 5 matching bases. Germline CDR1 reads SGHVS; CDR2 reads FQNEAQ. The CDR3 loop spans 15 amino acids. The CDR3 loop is CASSVARVSKNIQYF. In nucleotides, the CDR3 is TGTGCCAGCAGCGTAGCCAGGGTGTCCAAAAACATTCAGTACTTC. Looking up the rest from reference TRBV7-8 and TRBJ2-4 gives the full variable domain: GAGVSQSPRYKVAKRGQDVALRCDPISGHVSLFWYQQALGQGPEFLTYFQNEAQLDKSGLPSDRFFAERPEGSVSTLKIQRTQQEDSAVYLCASSVARVSKNIQYFGAGTRLSVL.

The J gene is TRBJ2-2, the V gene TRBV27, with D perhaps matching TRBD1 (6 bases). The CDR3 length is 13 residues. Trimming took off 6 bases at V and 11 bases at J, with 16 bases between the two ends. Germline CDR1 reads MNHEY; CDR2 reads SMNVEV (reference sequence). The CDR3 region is CASSLNDRQELFF. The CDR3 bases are TGTGCCAGCAGCTTAAACGACAGGCAAGAGCTGTTTTTT.

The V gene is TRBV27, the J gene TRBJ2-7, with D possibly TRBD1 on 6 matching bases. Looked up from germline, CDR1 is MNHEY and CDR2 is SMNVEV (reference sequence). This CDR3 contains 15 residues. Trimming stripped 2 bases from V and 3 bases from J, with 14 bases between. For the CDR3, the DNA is TGTGCCAGCAGTTTAAAGGGGCAGGGGAACTACGAGCAGTACTTC. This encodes CASSLKGQGNYEQYF.

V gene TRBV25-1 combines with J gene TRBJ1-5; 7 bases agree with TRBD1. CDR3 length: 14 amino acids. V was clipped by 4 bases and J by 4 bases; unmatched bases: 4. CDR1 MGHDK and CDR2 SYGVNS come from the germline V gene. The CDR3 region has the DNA TGTGCCAGCAGTGTGACAGGGTCGAATCAGCCCCAGCATTTT. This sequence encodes CASSVTGSNQPQHF.

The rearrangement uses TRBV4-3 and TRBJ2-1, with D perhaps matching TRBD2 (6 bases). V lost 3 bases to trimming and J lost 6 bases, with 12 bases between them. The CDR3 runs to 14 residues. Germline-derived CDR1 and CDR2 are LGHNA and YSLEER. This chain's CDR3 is CASSHPGVLNEQFF. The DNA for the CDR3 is TGCGCCAGCAGCCATCCGGGGGTGCTCAATGAGCAGTTCTTC.

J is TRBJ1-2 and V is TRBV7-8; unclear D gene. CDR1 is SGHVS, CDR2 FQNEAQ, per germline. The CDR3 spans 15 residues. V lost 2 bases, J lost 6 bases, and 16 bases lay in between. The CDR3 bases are TGTGCCAGCAGCTTACGTCACTGGTCGGAGGATGGCTACACCTTC. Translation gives CASSLRHWSEDGYTF.

The CDR3 spells CAWGVLAGGPNEQFF. The CDR3 nucleotides are TGTGCCTGGGGCGTCCTTGCGGGAGGCCCCAATGAGCAGTTCTTC. The V call is TRBV30, the J call TRBJ2-1; 8 nucleotides align to TRBD2. Germline V CDR1 and CDR2: GTSNPN, SVGIG (reference sequence). V was pared by 5 bases and J by 6 bases, with 12 bases of the junction left unmatched. The CDR3 loop spans 15 amino acids.

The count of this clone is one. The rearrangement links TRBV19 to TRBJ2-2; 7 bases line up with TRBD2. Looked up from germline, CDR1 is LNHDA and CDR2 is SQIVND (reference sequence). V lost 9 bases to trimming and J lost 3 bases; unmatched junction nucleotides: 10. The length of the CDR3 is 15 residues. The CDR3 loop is CASKSRDYDTGELFF. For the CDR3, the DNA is TGTGCCAGCAAGTCCAGGGACTACGACACCGGGGAGCTGTTTTTT.

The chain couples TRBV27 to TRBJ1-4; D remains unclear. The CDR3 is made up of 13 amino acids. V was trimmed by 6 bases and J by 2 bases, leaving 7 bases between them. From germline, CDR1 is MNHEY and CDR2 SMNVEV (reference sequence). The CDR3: CASRARTNEKLFF. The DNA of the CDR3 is TGTGCCAGCAGGGCCAGGACTAATGAAAAACTGTTTTTT. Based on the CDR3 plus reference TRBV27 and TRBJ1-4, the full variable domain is EAQVTQNPRYLITVTGKKLTVTCSQNMNHEYMSWYRQDPGLGLRQIYYSMNVEVTDKGDVPEGYKVSRKEKRNFPLILESPSPNQTSLYFCASRARTNEKLFFGSGTQLSVL.